The 14 T cell receptor beta chains listed next were all sequenced from one sample in a study of blood T cell repertoires in COVID-19. The data were produced by immunoSEQ multiplex PCR, yet TCRdb's version contains in-frame clones alone and is incomplete. This sample yields tens of thousands of clones, of which roughly 89% are seen a single time; about 5.8% belongs to the top ten. The sample consisted of peripheral blood. The receptors were sampled from a human donor in a cohort sampled during active COVID-19.

This chain connects TRBV12-3 or TRBV12-4 to TRBJ1-2; 8 nucleotides match TRBD1. V dropped 6 bases and J dropped 7; count of bases not matched to a gene: 7. The CDR3 contains 13 residues. The CDR3 coding sequence is TGTGCCAGCAGCCAGACAGGGGAAGTTGGCTACACCTTC. Its translation: CASSQTGEVGYTF.

The genes are TRBV7-9 and TRBJ2-5; the D is unclear. The germline V gene encodes CDR1 SEHNR and CDR2 FQNEAQ (reference sequence). V was trimmed by 2 bases and J by 3 bases, leaving 16 bases between them. CDR3 size: 16 residues. The DNA for the CDR3 is TGTGCCAGCAGCTTAACCCCCGGAGCCGGTGAAGAGACCCAGTACTTC. This gives the protein CASSLTPGAGEETQYF.

V is TRBV4-1 and J is TRBJ1-2, with D perhaps TRBD1 (5 bases). Between the trimmed V and J ends, which lost 1 base and 8 bases, there was a span of 14 bases. The CDR3 has 14 residues. From germline, CDR1 is MGHRA and CDR2 YSYEKL. The CDR3 loop is CASSQGTSWGGYTF. Written as DNA, the CDR3 is TGCGCCAGCAGCCAAGGGACCTCCTGGGGCGGCTACACCTTC.

This clone was found once. The J gene is TRBJ1-5, the V gene TRBV5-1, with D perhaps matching TRBD1 (5 bases). Germline V gene lookup returns CDR1 SGHRS and CDR2 YFSETQ. CDR3 length equals 14 residues. Trimming removed 0 bases at V and 5 bases at J, with 9 bases between. CDR3 sequence: CASSLDGGDQPQHF. The CDR3, as DNA: TGCGCCAGCAGCTTGGACGGGGGAGATCAGCCCCAGCATTTT.

The gene calls are TRBV5-1 and TRBJ2-7, with a weak D call TRBD2 (6 bases). V was clipped by 4 bases and J by 0 bases, with 20 bases between them. This CDR3 has 17 residues. Germline lookup yields CDR1 SGHRS and CDR2 YFSETQ. DNA of the CDR3: TGCGCCAGCAGCAGAGGGTTCGGGACTCCTCTCTCCTACGAGCAGTACTTC. Residues: CASSRGFGTPLSYEQYF.

This chain joins TRBV2 and TRBJ1-4, with 8 nucleotides matching TRBD1. The CDR3 is 14 amino acids. CDR1 and CDR2 from the germline V gene are SNHLY and FYNNEI. V lost 8 bases, J lost 12 bases, and 14 bases stayed unmatched. CDR3 in amino acids: CASSERTGPAQLFF. Written as DNA, the CDR3 is TGTGCCAGCTCCGAAAGGACAGGGCCAGCACAACTGTTTTTT.

The chain joins TRBV27 to TRBJ1-1, with 7 nucleotides matching TRBD1. V lost 2 bases and J lost 4; bases outside the gene matches: 10. In germline, CDR1 is MNHEY, CDR2 SMNVEV (reference sequence). The CDR3 loop spans 16 amino acids. This CDR3 is CASSLARGVRTTEAFF. In DNA, the CDR3 is TGTGCCAGCAGTTTAGCCAGGGGGGTACGGACCACTGAAGCTTTCTTT.

The J gene is TRBJ1-1, the V gene TRBV7-2; TRBD1 matches at 8 bases. This CDR3 region has 15 residues. CDR1 and CDR2 from the germline V gene are SGHTA and FQGNSA. J was trimmed by 0 bases and V by 5 bases; bases with no gene match: 5. The CDR3 loop reads CASSMGQDMNTEAFF. CDR3 DNA sequence: TGTGCCAGCAGCATGGGACAGGACATGAACACTGAAGCTTTCTTT. The full variable domain, with the rest looked up from reference TRBV7-2 and TRBJ1-1, is GAGVSQSPSNKVTEKGKDVELRCDPISGHTALYWYRQSLGQGLEFLIYFQGNSAPDKSGLPSDRFSAERTGGSVSTLTIQRTQQEDSAVYLCASSMGQDMNTEAFFGQGTRLTVV.

The chain is built from TRBV6-5 and TRBJ2-7; 9 nucleotides align to TRBD2. Germline CDR1 is MNHEY and CDR2 is SVGAGI. Germline trimming cut 4 bases from V and 3 bases from J; bases unmatched to any gene: 10. The CDR3 contains 16 residues. The CDR3 nucleotides read TGTGCCAGCAGTTTTGGGAAGACTAGCGGAAACTACGAGCAGTACTTC. Protein product: CASSFGKTSGNYEQYF.

This clone has a single count. The chain links TRBV19 to TRBJ2-2; D is unclear. Between the trimmed V and J ends, which lost 3 bases and 4 bases, there was a span of 6 bases. Germline CDR1 reads LNHDA; CDR2 reads SQIVND (reference sequence). This CDR3 region has 13 residues. The CDR3 DNA reads as TGTGCCAGTAGTATCGTTCGCACCGGGGAGCTGTTTTTT. It codes for CASSIVRTGELFF.

This chain links TRBV10-1 with TRBJ2-5; D is undetermined. There are 13 residues in the CDR3. In germline, CDR1 is WNHNN, CDR2 SYGVQD (reference sequence). V shed 2 bases and J shed 2 bases, with 6 bases lying between them. The CDR3 protein is CASSEQVQETQYF. The CDR3 DNA reads TGCGCCAGCAGTGAGCAGGTTCAAGAGACCCAGTACTTC.

The V and J genes are TRBV11-2 and TRBJ2-7, with 9 nucleotides matching TRBD2. J lost 0 bases, V lost 6 bases, and 3 bases had no gene match. The CDR3 loop spans 14 amino acids. CDR1 SGHAT and CDR2 FQNNGV come from the germline V gene. DNA for the CDR3: TGTGCCAGCAGACTAGCGGGCTACTCCTACGAGCAGTACTTC. It encodes CASRLAGYSYEQYF.

The V call is TRBV18, the J call TRBJ2-5, with TRBD1 as a possible D gene (6 bases). Trimming left V 0 bases short and J 4 bases short, with 12 bases between. Per germline, CDR1 KGHSH and CDR2 LQKENI. This CDR3 contains 15 residues. The CDR3 region has the DNA TGTGCCAGCTCACCACCTTCAGGGGTGAGAGAGACCCAGTACTTC. Translation gives CASSPPSGVRETQYF.

The gene calls are TRBV19 and TRBJ1-4, with D unresolved. The germline V gene encodes CDR1 LNHDA and CDR2 SQIVND (reference sequence). The CDR3 has 12 residues. V gave up 6 bases and J gave up 12 bases, with 14 bases separating them. CDR3 sequence: CASRPWIGELFF. The CDR3, as DNA: TGTGCCAGTAGACCGTGGATCGGAGAACTGTTTTTT.